What follows are 3 T cell receptor beta chains derived from one specimen sequenced in a study of identical twins. Each CDR3 protein is one row after TCRdb ran MiXCR on the 5' RACE reads. Among 450,000 or so distinct CDR3 sequences listed, 14% were seen once. These data were also filed under a second study, of yellow fever vaccine responses in identical twins.

The specimen sequenced was CD4+ T cells sorted from blood. These receptors all stem from a woman aged 18-35 years in good health.

The chain is built from TRBV7-3 and TRBJ1-1; unclear D gene. CDR1 and CDR2 from the germline V gene are SGHTA and FQGTGA. Trimming left V 4 bases short and J 3 bases short, with 9 bases between. The CDR3 length is 13 residues. The CDR3 DNA follows: TGTGCCAGCAGCTCCTCGACTTACACTGAAGCTTTCTTT. Translated: CASSSSTYTEAFF.

V and J are TRBV11-2 and TRBJ2-1; 7 bases align to TRBD2. CDR3 size: 16 residues. Germline V gives CDR1 SGHAT, CDR2 FQNNGV. Unmatched junction bases numbered 15, after V lost 5 bases and J lost 8 bases. The CDR3 DNA sequence: TGTGCCAGCAGCCTAGGGGCCCGGACTAGATTAGATGAGCAGTTCTTC. As protein: CASSLGARTRLDEQFF.

This clonotype was detected only a few times. V is TRBV5-1 and J is TRBJ2-7; TRBD1 agrees at 10 bases. The V and J ends lost 2 bases and 0 bases, in that order; junction bases with no gene match: 8. CDR1 is SGHRS and CDR2 is YFSETQ in the germline V gene. This CDR3 is 17 amino acids long. DNA for the CDR3: TGCGCCAGCAGCTTCCCCGGGACAGGGGTTACCTCCTACGAGCAGTACTTC. Its protein is CASSFPGTGVTSYEQYF.